The 29 T cell receptor beta chains below come from one sample, sequenced in a study of cytomegalovirus exposure and HLA in healthy donors. Profiled with immunoSEQ multiplex PCR; TCRdb holds only in-frame clones, not every one. This sample yields 150,000 to 200,000 clones, of which 86% are seen a single time; roughly 1.6% belongs to the top ten. Input material: PBMCs. Every receptor here comes from a woman between 18 and 30 years old in good health and CMV-seronegative.

V is TRBV27 and J is TRBJ2-7; TRBD2 matches 14 bases. Germline V gene lookup returns CDR1 MNHEY and CDR2 SMNVEV (reference sequence). The CDR3 is 19 residues long. V dropped 5 bases and J dropped 1; count of bases not matched to a gene: 13. CDR3 amino acids: CASSRALTSGGAGSYEQYF. CDR3 nucleotide sequence: TGTGCCAGCAGTCGGGCTCTGACTAGCGGGGGGGCGGGATCCTACGAGCAGTACTTC.

CDR3 residues: CASSLVGTNYEQYF. For the CDR3, the DNA is TGCGCCAGCAGCTTGGTAGGGACAAACTACGAGCAGTACTTC. The rearrangement links TRBV5-1 to TRBJ2-7; a possible D gene is TRBD1 (6 bases). The V gene lost 0 bases and the J gene lost 3 bases, with 10 bases spanning the gap. This CDR3 region has 14 residues. In germline, CDR1 is SGHRS, CDR2 YFSETQ. The complete variable domain, with remaining parts taken from reference TRBV5-1 and TRBJ2-7, reads KAGVTQTPRYLIKTRGQQVTLSCSPISGHRSVSWYQQTPGQGLQFLFEYFSETQRNKGNFPGRFSGRQFSNSRSEMNVSTLELGDSALYLCASSLVGTNYEQYFGPGTRLTVT.

In nucleotides, the CDR3 is TGTGCCAGCTCACCCCTAGAGGATTCACCCCTCCACTTT. This gives the protein CASSPLEDSPLHF. This chain joins TRBV18 and TRBJ1-6, with D unresolved. Germline CDR1 reads KGHSH; CDR2 reads LQKENI. Trimming removed 3 bases from V and 8 bases from J, with 8 bases in between. There are 13 residues in the CDR3.

This rearrangement joins TRBV5-1 to TRBJ1-1; 8 bases are shared with TRBD1. Trimming removed 1 base from V and 0 bases from J; junction bases left unmatched: 20. This CDR3 comprises 21 residues. CDR1 is SGHRS and CDR2 is YFSETQ in the germline V gene. The CDR3 DNA sequence: TGCGCCAGCAGCTTGAGCGCGATCCCGGGGACAGGCGCCCTTATGAACACTGAAGCTTTCTTT. It encodes CASSLSAIPGTGALMNTEAFF.

The gene calls are TRBV10-3 and TRBJ1-4; 7 bases map to TRBD1. The CDR3 extends over 15 amino acids. J was trimmed by 3 bases and V by 4 bases; bases with no gene match: 5. CDR1 ENHRY and CDR2 SYGVKD come from the germline V gene. The CDR3 loop is CAISGGQGANEKLFF. Written as DNA, the CDR3 is TGTGCCATCAGTGGAGGTCAGGGGGCTAATGAAAAACTGTTTTTT.

This clone was counted a single time. The chain is built from TRBV7-6 and TRBJ1-1, with 8 bases lining up with TRBD1. Germline CDR1 reads SGHVS; CDR2 reads FNYEAQ. This CDR3 spans 14 amino acids. V was pared by 6 bases and J by 1 base, with 4 bases of the junction left unmatched. The CDR3 coding sequence is TGTGCCAGCAGGGCCGGGACAGGGAACACTGAAGCTTTCTTT. Its protein is CASRAGTGNTEAFF. Together with reference TRBV7-6 and TRBJ1-1, the CDR3 gives the full variable domain: GAGVSQSPRYKVTKRGQDVALRCDPISGHVSLYWYRQALGQGPEFLTYFNYEAQQDKSGLPNDRFSAERPEGSISTLTIQRTEQRDSAMYRCASRAGTGNTEAFFGQGTRLTVV.

This clone occurred a few times. V usage is TRBV30 and J usage is TRBJ2-3; 9 bases are shared with TRBD1. V lost 1 base to trimming and J lost 2 bases; unmatched junction nucleotides: 10. The CDR3 has 17 amino acids. Germline-derived CDR1 and CDR2 are GTSNPN and SVGIG (reference sequence). The CDR3 DNA follows: TGTGCCTGGAGTGGCACTCGGGGACAGGGCTTCACAGATACGCAGTATTTT. Protein: CAWSGTRGQGFTDTQYF.

This clone came up a few times. The chain uses TRBV7-9 and TRBJ2-7; 15 bases are a match to TRBD2. V shed 5 bases, J shed 6 bases, and the junction held 2 bases outside the gene matches. CDR1 and CDR2 from the germline V gene are SEHNR and FQNEAQ (reference sequence). The CDR3 is 14 residues long. CDR3 in DNA: TGTGCCAGCAGCGGGACTAGCGGGAGGCTCGAGCAGTACTTC. Translated: CASSGTSGRLEQYF.

This clone was seen a single time. J is TRBJ2-3 and V is TRBV4-2; 9 positions agree with TRBD2. Germline-derived CDR1 and CDR2 are LGHNA and YNFKEQ. The CDR3 runs 15 residues. V lost 1 base to trimming and J lost 6 bases; unmatched junction nucleotides: 5. CDR3 amino acids: CASSQGGGAVDTQYF. In nucleotides, the CDR3 is TGTGCCAGCAGCCAAGGCGGGGGGGCTGTTGATACGCAGTATTTT.

This chain connects TRBV10-3 to TRBJ1-5; D not resolved. The CDR3 is 14 amino acids. Germline V gene data show CDR1 as ENHRY and CDR2 as SYGVKD. V lost 8 bases, J lost 5 bases, and 16 bases lay in between. As DNA, the CDR3 is TGTGCCATCCCCCTATGCAGGATCGATCAGCCCCAGCATTTT. This gives the protein CAIPLCRIDQPQHF.

V and J are TRBV19 and TRBJ1-6; no clear D gene. The CDR3 is made up of 12 amino acids. The V end lost 9 bases, the J end lost 8 bases, and 11 bases lay between the germline ends. CDR1 is LNHDA and CDR2 is SQIVND in the germline V gene (reference sequence). DNA of the CDR3: TGTGCCAGCACCAACCTAGATTCACCCCTCCACTTT. Protein: CASTNLDSPLHF.

V is TRBV9 and J is TRBJ2-4; maybe TRBD2 (5 bases). The CDR3 spans 17 residues. The V end was cut by 0 bases, the J end by 6 bases, with 19 bases between. Germline values: CDR1 SGDLS, CDR2 YYNGEE. The CDR3 nucleotides read TGTGCCAGCAGCGTAGATGAGACTCGGGGTTTCGGAAACATTCAGTACTTC. Its protein is CASSVDETRGFGNIQYF.

V is TRBV6-4 and J is TRBJ2-3; TRBD1 might be the D (6 bases). Germline CDR1 reads MRHNA; CDR2 reads SNTAGT. With 4 bases removed from V and 1 base from J, the gap between germline ends came to 15 bases. This CDR3 has 16 amino acids. The CDR3, as DNA: TGTGCCAGCAGTGCTCTCCCAGGGGTTGGCACAGATACGCAGTATTTT. This sequence encodes CASSALPGVGTDTQYF.

The chain carries TRBV5-6 and TRBJ2-5; D uncertain. The CDR3 contains 13 residues. The germline CDR1 and CDR2 sequences are SGHDT and YYEEEE. V was shortened by 1 base and J by 4 bases, with 8 bases between the two germline ends. This CDR3 is CASSLRNGETQYF. CDR3 nucleotides: TGTGCCAGCAGCTTGCGAAACGGAGAGACCCAGTACTTC.

The chain uses TRBV19 and TRBJ1-2; D uncertain. V was trimmed by 5 bases and J by 6 bases, leaving 13 bases between them. CDR3 length: 13 residues. Germline assignment: CDR1 LNHDA and CDR2 SQIVND (reference sequence). This CDR3 reads CASSSRGLDGYTF. The CDR3 DNA reads as TGTGCCAGTAGTTCCCGAGGCTTGGATGGCTACACCTTC.

V gene TRBV12-5 combines with J gene TRBJ1-5; 9 bases fit TRBD1. The V and J ends lost 0 bases and 4 bases, in that order; junction bases with no gene match: 19. The CDR3 totals 21 residues. Germline loops: CDR1 LGHNT, CDR2 FRNRAP. This chain's CDR3 is CASGLVLRTGDSFRLNQPQHF. For the CDR3, the DNA is TGTGCTAGTGGTTTGGTACTCCGGACAGGGGATTCCTTCCGGTTAAATCAGCCCCAGCATTTT.

The chain is built from TRBV9 and TRBJ1-5; 7 bases match TRBD1. The CDR3 runs 15 residues. Unmatched junction bases numbered 9, after V lost 3 bases and J lost 6 bases. Germline V gene data show CDR1 as SGDLS and CDR2 as YYNGEE. CDR3 DNA sequence: TGTGCCAGCAGCGCCCATGGACAGGAACTTCAGCCCCAGCATTTT. Amino acid sequence: CASSAHGQELQPQHF. Looking up the rest from reference TRBV9 and TRBJ1-5 gives the full variable domain: DSGVTQTPKHLITATGQRVTLRCSPRSGDLSVYWYQQSLDQGLQFLIQYYNGEERAKGNILERFSAQQFPDLHSELNLSSLELGDSALYFCASSAHGQELQPQHFGDGTRLSIL.

The rearrangement joins TRBV7-3 to TRBJ2-7; TRBD2 might be the D (5 bases). V was clipped by 5 bases and J by 2 bases, with 10 bases between them. Germline loops: CDR1 SGHTA, CDR2 FQGTGA. The CDR3 length is 13 residues. The CDR3 reads CASSLGGPYEQYF. CDR3 coding DNA: TGTGCCAGCAGCCTCGGAGGTCCCTACGAGCAGTACTTC.

The chain couples TRBV27 to TRBJ2-7; no firm D call. CDR1 is MNHEY, CDR2 SMNVEV, per germline (reference sequence). The germline V and J ends were trimmed by 5 bases and 3 bases, with 14 bases remaining between them. The CDR3 covers 14 residues. CDR3 amino acids: CASSPTPPGYEQYF. CDR3 sequence (DNA): TGTGCCAGCAGTCCCACTCCACCCGGCTACGAGCAGTACTTC.

In its sample, this clone was seen once. The V and J genes are TRBV2 and TRBJ1-1; D remains unclear. The CDR3 has 15 amino acids. The germline V gene has CDR1 SNHLY and CDR2 FYNNEI. V lost 7 bases, J lost 2 bases, and 17 bases lay in between. The DNA for the CDR3 is TGTGCCAGCATCCGGTTTGCAGGTGTAAACACTGAAGCTTTCTTT. Its translation is CASIRFAGVNTEAFF.

The chain employs TRBV2 and TRBJ1-3, with D perhaps TRBD1 (5 bases). V was clipped by 6 bases and J by 2 bases, with 11 bases between them. The CDR3 has 14 residues. Per the germline V gene, CDR1 is SNHLY and CDR2 is FYNNEI. CDR3 coding DNA: TGTGCCAGCAGAACAGGACAAGCTGGAAACACCATATATTTT. As protein: CASRTGQAGNTIYF. Supplemented by reference TRBV2 and TRBJ1-3, the full variable domain reads EPEVTQTPSHQVTQMGQEVILRCVPISNHLYFYWYRQILGQKVEFLVSFYNNEISEKSEIFDDQFSVERPDGSNFTLKIRSTKLEDSAMYFCASRTGQAGNTIYFGEGSWLTVV.

As concerns this clone: The junction departs from germline at one end; a sequencing error may be responsible. The rearrangement links TRBV9 to TRBJ1-4, with unresolved D. The CDR3 runs 14 residues. Germline V gene lookup returns CDR1 SGDLS and CDR2 YYNGEE. The CDR3 sequence is CASNVAGGNEKLFF. CDR3 DNA: TGTGCCAGCAACGTAGCAGGAGGAAATGAAAAACTGTTTTTT.

The chain uses TRBV7-2 and TRBJ2-7; 10 bases fit TRBD2. The CDR3 has 15 amino acids. Germline values: CDR1 SGHTA, CDR2 FQGNSA. With 4 bases clipped from V and 0 bases from J, the junction kept 3 bases outside the gene matches. The DNA of the CDR3 is TGTGCCAGCAGCTCGGGACTAGCGTACTCCTACGAGCAGTACTTC. It codes for CASSSGLAYSYEQYF.

The rearrangement joins TRBV7-9 to TRBJ2-7, with 7 bases that match TRBD1. With V trimmed by 5 bases and J by 2 bases, 12 bases remained unmatched. The CDR3 is made up of 16 amino acids. Germline V gene sequence: CDR1 SEHNR, CDR2 FQNEAQ (reference sequence). The CDR3, as DNA: TGTGCCAGCAGCCCGATCATGGGACAGACAACCTACGAGCAGTACTTC. Protein sequence: CASSPIMGQTTYEQYF. Full variable domain (outside the CDR3, taken from reference TRBV7-9 and TRBJ2-7): DTGVSQNPRHKITKRGQNVTFRCDPISEHNRLYWYRQTLGQGPEFLTYFQNEAQLEKSRLLSDRFSAERPKGSFSTLEIQRTEQGDSAMYLCASSPIMGQTTYEQYFGPGTRLTVT.

V usage is TRBV7-8 and J usage is TRBJ1-4; TRBD1 matches 12 bases. Unmatched junction bases numbered 7, after V lost 5 bases and J lost 6 bases. Germline V gene data show CDR1 as SGHVS and CDR2 as FQNEAQ. This CDR3 spans 16 amino acids. CDR3 sequence reads: CASSPSGQGAYEKLFF. For the CDR3, the DNA is TGTGCCAGCAGCCCGTCGGGACAGGGGGCATATGAAAAACTGTTTTTT.

J is TRBJ2-5 and V is TRBV9; D unresolved. Germline lookup yields CDR1 SGDLS and CDR2 YYNGEE. Trimming left V 0 bases short and J 1 base short, with 10 bases between. The CDR3 consists of 15 residues. In DNA, the CDR3 is TGTGCCAGCAGCGTAGCGGCAGGTTCCCAAGAGACCCAGTACTTC. This gives the protein CASSVAAGSQETQYF.

This clone came up a few times. This chain connects TRBV7-9 to TRBJ2-7; the match to TRBD1 covers 11 bases. Losses at the gene ends were 9 bases for V and 3 bases for J; bases not matched to a gene: 4. Germline V gene lookup returns CDR1 SEHNR and CDR2 FQNEAQ (reference sequence). The CDR3 consists of 13 residues. The CDR3 sequence: CASTGTGGYEQYF. In DNA form, the CDR3 reads TGTGCCAGTACCGGGACAGGGGGCTACGAGCAGTACTTC.

The genes are TRBV27 and TRBJ2-4; D is uncertain. The CDR3 runs to 16 residues. Germline CDR1 reads MNHEY; CDR2 reads SMNVEV (reference sequence). V shed 4 bases and J shed 0 bases, with 13 bases lying between them. CDR3 DNA sequence: TGTGCCAGCAGTTCCTTATACCGAGGAGCCAAAAACATTCAGTACTTC. It yields the protein CASSSLYRGAKNIQYF.

V gene TRBV5-1 combines with J gene TRBJ2-2, with TRBD2 identical over 8 bases. With 4 bases clipped from V and 2 bases from J, the junction kept 4 bases outside the gene matches. This CDR3 contains 15 residues. The germline V gene has CDR1 SGHRS and CDR2 YFSETQ. The CDR3 here is CASSAGGANTGELFF. The CDR3 DNA follows: TGCGCCAGCAGCGCCGGGGGGGCTAACACCGGGGAGCTGTTTTTT.